Listed below are T cell receptor beta chains from one sample, sequenced in a study of blood T cells in healthy people across ages. MiXCR, applied by TCRdb to the 5' RACE reads, yields one record per CDR3 protein. Here the sample spans about 840,000 distinct CDR3 sequences, roughly 29% being singletons. These data were also reused for a study on T cells of mothers and their children.

The sample was blood. The receptors derive from a middle-aged woman in good health. Both conserved end residues are part of each CDR3. Each record gives: clone size, J gene, D gene, V gene, CDR3 DNA, CDR3 protein. A D gene is named only where the DNA matches it firmly. Where a row states a size, it is once, few, many or the class of an expanded clone; other rows omit it.

abundance: many
j_gene: TRBJ2-3
d_gene: TRBD2
v_gene: TRBV24-1
CDR3nt: TGTGCCACCTCCGGGGTAGCGGGGGGGCGCCGTCGAGATACGCAGTATTTT
CDR3aa: CATSGVAGGRRRDTQYF

abundance: once
j_gene: TRBJ2-5
d_gene: -
v_gene: TRBV6-6
CDR3nt: TGTGCCAGCAGGGGGGATTATCGAGAGACCCAGTACTTC
CDR3aa: CASRGDYRETQYF

abundance: many
j_gene: TRBJ1-2
d_gene: -
v_gene: TRBV7-2
CDR3nt: TGTGCCAGCAGCTCCCAGTCTTCTAACTATGGCTACACCTTC
CDR3aa: CASSSQSSNYGYTF

abundance: many
j_gene: TRBJ2-1
d_gene: -
v_gene: TRBV27
CDR3nt: TGTGCCAGCAACTACGGACAGAAATCCTACAATGAGCAGTTCTTC
CDR3aa: CASNYGQKSYNEQFF

abundance: -
j_gene: TRBJ2-1
d_gene: TRBD1
v_gene: TRBV10-3
CDR3nt: TGTACCATCACAGGGACAGGGGACTACAATGAGCAGTTCTTC
CDR3aa: CTITGTGDYNEQFF

abundance: once
j_gene: TRBJ2-3
d_gene: TRBD2
v_gene: TRBV20-1
CDR3nt: TGCAGTGCAAGAGGACCTAGCGGGGAAGATACGCAGTATTTT
CDR3aa: CSARGPSGEDTQYF

abundance: many
j_gene: TRBJ1-2
d_gene: TRBD1
v_gene: TRBV20-1
CDR3nt: TGCAGTGCTAGAGTCGGGACAGCATATGGCTACACCTTC
CDR3aa: CSARVGTAYGYTF

abundance: many
j_gene: TRBJ2-7
d_gene: -
v_gene: TRBV5-6
CDR3nt: TGTGCCAGCAGCTTGCTACTCGCCCCCTACGAGCAGTACTTC
CDR3aa: CASSLLLAPYEQYF

abundance: many
j_gene: TRBJ2-1
d_gene: -
v_gene: TRBV20-1
CDR3nt: TGCAGTGCTAGGCTGGGTAGCGGTGACTTACAGTTCTTC
CDR3aa: CSARLGSGDLQFF

abundance: many
j_gene: TRBJ1-2
d_gene: -
v_gene: TRBV11-2
CDR3nt: TGTGCCAGCAGTCCAGGACGGGGACGGGGCTACACCTTC
CDR3aa: CASSPGRGRGYTF

abundance: many
j_gene: TRBJ2-5
d_gene: TRBD2
v_gene: TRBV30
CDR3nt: TGTGCCTGGAGTGTGGGCCGGGCTAGCGGAGAGACCCAGTACTTC
CDR3aa: CAWSVGRASGETQYF

abundance: -
j_gene: TRBJ2-3
d_gene: -
v_gene: TRBV5-1
CDR3nt: TGCGCCAGCAGCTGGGGTCTAGGTACGGGGGAAGATACGCAGTATTTT
CDR3aa: CASSWGLGTGEDTQYF

abundance: -
j_gene: TRBJ1-5
d_gene: -
v_gene: TRBV7-9
CDR3nt: TGTGCCAGCAGCTTCGGATATAGCAATCAGCCCCAGCATTTT
CDR3aa: CASSFGYSNQPQHF

abundance: many
j_gene: TRBJ2-5
d_gene: TRBD2
v_gene: TRBV7-2
CDR3nt: TGTGCCAGCAGCACTGGACTAGCAGGGGAGACCCAGTACTTC
CDR3aa: CASSTGLAGETQYF

abundance: few
j_gene: TRBJ1-2
d_gene: -
v_gene: TRBV7-2
CDR3nt: TGTGCCAGCAGCTTAGCAGGGCAAAATGGCTACACCTTC
CDR3aa: CASSLAGQNGYTF

abundance: few
j_gene: TRBJ1-2
d_gene: -
v_gene: TRBV12-3/TRBV12-4
CDR3nt: TGTGCCAGCAGTTCAACCGGAACGACCGGCTACACCTTC
CDR3aa: CASSSTGTTGYTF

abundance: -
j_gene: TRBJ1-5
d_gene: TRBD1
v_gene: TRBV7-3
CDR3nt: TGTGCCAGCAGCTTCGCGAAATCCCCGGGACAGGGGCGAGGCAATCAGCCCCAGCATTTT
CDR3aa: CASSFAKSPGQGRGNQPQHF

abundance: -
j_gene: TRBJ2-7
d_gene: TRBD1
v_gene: TRBV2
CDR3nt: TGTGCCAGCAGTGAACGGGCAGGGGGCTCCTACGAGCAGTACTTC
CDR3aa: CASSERAGGSYEQYF

abundance: -
j_gene: TRBJ1-2
d_gene: -
v_gene: TRBV29-1
CDR3nt: TGCAGCGTGGGGTCGCCCGTGAGTGGCTACACCTTC
CDR3aa: CSVGSPVSGYTF

abundance: many
j_gene: TRBJ2-7
d_gene: TRBD1
v_gene: TRBV29-1
CDR3nt: TGCAGCGTAGTCATGACCGGGACAGTCTCCTACGAGCAGTACTTC
CDR3aa: CSVVMTGTVSYEQYF

abundance: -
j_gene: TRBJ1-1
d_gene: -
v_gene: TRBV5-5
CDR3nt: TGTGCCAGCAGCTTGTTTTCACGGAGGGACACTGAAGCTTTCTTT
CDR3aa: CASSLFSRRDTEAFF

abundance: few
j_gene: TRBJ2-5
d_gene: TRBD2
v_gene: TRBV7-3
CDR3nt: TGTGCCAGCAGCTTAACGCTTCTCGTTCCGGGACTAGCGGGGGGGCAAGAGACCCAGTACTTC
CDR3aa: CASSLTLLVPGLAGGQETQYF

abundance: -
j_gene: TRBJ2-2
d_gene: -
v_gene: TRBV29-1
CDR3nt: TGCAGCGTTGACCTGCAGGGAAGCGGGGAGCTGTTTTTT
CDR3aa: CSVDLQGSGELFF

abundance: few
j_gene: TRBJ2-1
d_gene: -
v_gene: TRBV2
CDR3nt: TGTGCCAGCAGTAGGAAATCCCGGGCGGACAATGAGCAGTTCTTC
CDR3aa: CASSRKSRADNEQFF

abundance: few
j_gene: TRBJ2-5
d_gene: TRBD1
v_gene: TRBV10-3
CDR3nt: TGTGCCATCAGTAACGGACAGGGGAGGGCCCAGTACTTC
CDR3aa: CAISNGQGRAQYF

abundance: -
j_gene: TRBJ1-2
d_gene: TRBD1
v_gene: TRBV6-1
CDR3nt: TGTGCCAGCACTACAGGGGGCTCTAACTATGGCTACACCTTC
CDR3aa: CASTTGGSNYGYTF

abundance: -
j_gene: TRBJ2-2
d_gene: TRBD2
v_gene: TRBV4-2
CDR3nt: TGTGCCAGCAGCCGGGAGGGGCGAGGGGCCGGGGAGCTGTTTTTT
CDR3aa: CASSREGRGAGELFF

abundance: -
j_gene: TRBJ2-3
d_gene: -
v_gene: TRBV7-2
CDR3nt: TGTGCCAGCAGCGATTATAAGGAGGATACGCAGTATTTT
CDR3aa: CASSDYKEDTQYF

abundance: -
j_gene: TRBJ2-2
d_gene: TRBD2
v_gene: TRBV7-2
CDR3nt: TGTGCCAGCAGCCCGACTAGCAACACCGGGGAGCTGTTTTTT
CDR3aa: CASSPTSNTGELFF

abundance: many
j_gene: TRBJ1-6
d_gene: -
v_gene: TRBV4-2
CDR3nt: TGTGCCAGCAGCCCGGCTGGCGGGGGTGATTCACCCCTCCACTTT
CDR3aa: CASSPAGGGDSPLHF

abundance: -
j_gene: TRBJ1-1
d_gene: -
v_gene: TRBV20-1
CDR3nt: TGCAGGGCTAGGGTAATGAACACTGAAGCTTTCTTT
CDR3aa: CRARVMNTEAFF

abundance: many
j_gene: TRBJ2-7
d_gene: -
v_gene: TRBV20-1
CDR3nt: TGCAGTGCTAGCATGACAGGAGGGCCGGGGGGCTACGAGCAGTACTTC
CDR3aa: CSASMTGGPGGYEQYF

abundance: -
j_gene: TRBJ2-1
d_gene: -
v_gene: TRBV29-1
CDR3nt: TGCAGCGTTGAGCCCCCGGGGACCCAGGGAGATGAGCAGTTCTTC
CDR3aa: CSVEPPGTQGDEQFF

abundance: few
j_gene: TRBJ2-7
d_gene: TRBD1
v_gene: TRBV7-9
CDR3nt: TGTGCCAGCGGACAGGGGGTAAATTACGAGCAGTACTTC
CDR3aa: CASGQGVNYEQYF

abundance: few
j_gene: TRBJ2-2
d_gene: TRBD1
v_gene: TRBV4-1
CDR3nt: TGCGCCAGCAGCCAAGACGGACAGGCGATCACCGGGGAGCTGTTTTTT
CDR3aa: CASSQDGQAITGELFF

abundance: many
j_gene: TRBJ2-1
d_gene: -
v_gene: TRBV6-5
CDR3nt: TGTGCCAGCAGTTACCTCCCACAGCGACCCTACAATGAGCAGTTCTTC
CDR3aa: CASSYLPQRPYNEQFF

abundance: many
j_gene: TRBJ2-3
d_gene: -
v_gene: TRBV4-3
CDR3nt: TGCGCCAGCAGCCAAGAAGCTGGGACCCCCACAGATACGCAGTATTTT
CDR3aa: CASSQEAGTPTDTQYF

abundance: -
j_gene: TRBJ1-1
d_gene: -
v_gene: TRBV6-5
CDR3nt: TGTGCCAGCATCCCTCCCCATTTCAACAGGGCTTTCTTT
CDR3aa: CASIPPHFNRAFF

abundance: -
j_gene: TRBJ1-5
d_gene: TRBD1
v_gene: TRBV7-6
CDR3nt: TGTGCCAGCAGCTTAGTGGCAGGGGGCCGCAATCAGCCCCAGCATTTT
CDR3aa: CASSLVAGGRNQPQHF

abundance: few
j_gene: TRBJ2-3
d_gene: -
v_gene: TRBV20-1
CDR3nt: TGCAGTGCTCCTCCTCCGGGATGTAAGACGCAGTATTTT
CDR3aa: CSAPPPGCKTQYF

abundance: few
j_gene: TRBJ1-1
d_gene: -
v_gene: TRBV7-9
CDR3nt: TGTGCCGGAACCCGGCGAGACCTGAACACTGAAGCTTTCTTT
CDR3aa: CAGTRRDLNTEAFF

abundance: -
j_gene: TRBJ1-2
d_gene: TRBD1
v_gene: TRBV12-3/TRBV12-4
CDR3nt: TGTGCCAGCAGTTTGACAGGGGGCTTTGCTGGCTACACCTTC
CDR3aa: CASSLTGGFAGYTF

abundance: many
j_gene: TRBJ2-7
d_gene: -
v_gene: TRBV20-1
CDR3nt: TGCAGTGCTAGGCCTACTAGCAGTGGGGCCGGCGAGCAGTACTTC
CDR3aa: CSARPTSSGAGEQYF

abundance: -
j_gene: TRBJ1-5
d_gene: -
v_gene: TRBV28
CDR3nt: TGTGCCAGCAGACTGGGCAGCCCAAATCAGCCCCAGCATTTT
CDR3aa: CASRLGSPNQPQHF

abundance: -
j_gene: TRBJ2-1
d_gene: TRBD1
v_gene: TRBV5-1
CDR3nt: TGCGCCAGCAGCCGGGGACAGGGGGCAGGGAATGAGCAGTTCTTC
CDR3aa: CASSRGQGAGNEQFF

abundance: -
j_gene: TRBJ1-3
d_gene: -
v_gene: TRBV2
CDR3nt: TGTGCCAGCAGTGCACAGCCGAGCTCTGGAAACACCATATATTTT
CDR3aa: CASSAQPSSGNTIYF

abundance: -
j_gene: TRBJ2-3
d_gene: -
v_gene: TRBV24-1
CDR3nt: TGTGCCACCAGTGATCCCGGACCCTCCGGGTGGGATACGCAGTATTTT
CDR3aa: CATSDPGPSGWDTQYF

abundance: -
j_gene: TRBJ2-1
d_gene: TRBD1
v_gene: TRBV19
CDR3nt: TGTGCCAGTACCCGGGGACAGGGCAACAATGAGCAGTTCTTC
CDR3aa: CASTRGQGNNEQFF

abundance: -
j_gene: TRBJ2-7
d_gene: TRBD1
v_gene: TRBV2
CDR3nt: TGTGCCAGCAGTGTTATCCAGACAGGGAGTTCCTACGAGCAGTACTTC
CDR3aa: CASSVIQTGSSYEQYF

abundance: few
j_gene: TRBJ2-1
d_gene: -
v_gene: TRBV15
CDR3nt: TGTGCCACCAGCAGAGGACTGGGACGGAATGAGCAGTTCTTC
CDR3aa: CATSRGLGRNEQFF

abundance: many
j_gene: TRBJ1-2
d_gene: -
v_gene: TRBV7-2
CDR3nt: TGTGCCAGCAGCTTAGCAGGGGTAGTTAACTATGGCTACACCTTC
CDR3aa: CASSLAGVVNYGYTF

abundance: -
j_gene: TRBJ1-4
d_gene: -
v_gene: TRBV11-2
CDR3nt: TGTGCCAGCAGTATCGGGGTACAGGGATCTTATGAAAAACTGTTTTTT
CDR3aa: CASSIGVQGSYEKLFF

abundance: few
j_gene: TRBJ2-7
d_gene: -
v_gene: TRBV11-1
CDR3nt: TGTGCCAGCAGCTTAGCGCTGGGGGACTACGAGCAGTACTTC
CDR3aa: CASSLALGDYEQYF

abundance: few
j_gene: TRBJ1-1
d_gene: -
v_gene: TRBV5-5
CDR3nt: TGTGCCAGCAGCCCCCACCTGCAGAGTCCCACTGAAGCTTTCTTT
CDR3aa: CASSPHLQSPTEAFF

abundance: few
j_gene: TRBJ2-1
d_gene: -
v_gene: TRBV20-1
CDR3nt: TGCAGTGCTAGAGGGTACAGGGCCGCGTTAGTCGGGCACTCCTACAATGAGCAGTTCTTC
CDR3aa: CSARGYRAALVGHSYNEQFF

abundance: -
j_gene: TRBJ2-7
d_gene: TRBD1
v_gene: TRBV5-1
CDR3nt: TGCGCCAGCAGCTCACGAGAGGACAGGGGAAACGAGCAGTACTTC
CDR3aa: CASSSREDRGNEQYF

abundance: many
j_gene: TRBJ2-5
d_gene: -
v_gene: TRBV6-2/TRBV6-3
CDR3nt: TGTGCCAGCAGTTACTCGGGGGGAACTGAGACCCAGTACTTC
CDR3aa: CASSYSGGTETQYF

abundance: -
j_gene: TRBJ1-2
d_gene: TRBD1
v_gene: TRBV5-6
CDR3nt: TGTGCCAGCAGCATCGCGGACAGGAGCTATGGCTACACCTTC
CDR3aa: CASSIADRSYGYTF

abundance: many
j_gene: TRBJ1-1
d_gene: TRBD1
v_gene: TRBV12-3/TRBV12-4
CDR3nt: TGTGCCAGCAGTCCGCCGGGACAGTTGAACACTGAAGCTTTCTTT
CDR3aa: CASSPPGQLNTEAFF

abundance: -
j_gene: TRBJ2-7
d_gene: TRBD1
v_gene: TRBV6-1
CDR3nt: TGTGCCAGCTCACAGTCGGGACAGCCCTACGAGCAGTACTTC
CDR3aa: CASSQSGQPYEQYF